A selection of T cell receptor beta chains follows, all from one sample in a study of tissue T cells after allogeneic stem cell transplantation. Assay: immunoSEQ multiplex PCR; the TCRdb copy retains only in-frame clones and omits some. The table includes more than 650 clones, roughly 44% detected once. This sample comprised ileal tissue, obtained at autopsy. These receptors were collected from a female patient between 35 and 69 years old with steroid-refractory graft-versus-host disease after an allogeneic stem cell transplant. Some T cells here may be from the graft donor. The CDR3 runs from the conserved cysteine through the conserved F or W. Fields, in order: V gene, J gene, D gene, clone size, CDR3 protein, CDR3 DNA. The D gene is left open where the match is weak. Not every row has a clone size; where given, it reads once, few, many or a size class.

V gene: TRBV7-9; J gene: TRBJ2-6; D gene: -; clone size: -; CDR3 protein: CASSLAGSSGANVLTF; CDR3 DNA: TGTGCCAGCAGCTTAGCCGGATCTTCTGGGGCCAACGTCCTGACTTTC
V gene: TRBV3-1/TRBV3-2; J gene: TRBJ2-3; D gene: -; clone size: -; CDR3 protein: CASSGINPMQDTQYF; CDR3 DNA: TGTGCCAGCAGCGGCATTAATCCCATGCAAGATACGCAGTATTTT
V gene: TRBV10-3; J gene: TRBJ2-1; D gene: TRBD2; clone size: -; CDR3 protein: CAISVTSGRVYNEQFF; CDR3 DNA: TGTGCCATCAGTGTTACTAGCGGGAGGGTCTACAATGAGCAGTTCTTC
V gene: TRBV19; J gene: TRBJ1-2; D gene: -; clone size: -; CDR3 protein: CASSILGTTSGYTF; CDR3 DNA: TGTGCCAGTAGTATTCTGGGCACAACCTCAGGCTACACCTTC
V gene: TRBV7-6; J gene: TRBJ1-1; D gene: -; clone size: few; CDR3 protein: CASSLWRNTEAFF; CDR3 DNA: TGTGCCAGCAGCTTATGGAGGAACACTGAAGCTTTCTTT
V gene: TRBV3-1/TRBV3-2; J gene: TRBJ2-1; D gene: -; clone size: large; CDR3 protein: CASSQDRGTHNEQFF; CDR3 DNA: TGTGCCAGCAGCCAAGATCGGGGGACTCACAATGAGCAGTTCTTC
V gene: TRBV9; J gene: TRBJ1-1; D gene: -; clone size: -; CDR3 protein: CASSVVMNTEAFF; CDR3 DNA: TGTGCCAGCAGCGTAGTGATGAACACTGAAGCTTTCTTT
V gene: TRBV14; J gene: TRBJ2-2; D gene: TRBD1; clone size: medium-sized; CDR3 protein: CASSQLDRVGTGELFF; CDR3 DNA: TGTGCCAGCAGCCAACTCGACAGGGTGGGCACCGGGGAGCTGTTTTTT
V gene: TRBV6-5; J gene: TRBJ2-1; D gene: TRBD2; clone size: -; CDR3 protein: CASSYAGVLGEQFF; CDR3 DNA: TGTGCCAGCAGTTATGCGGGGGTCCTGGGTGAGCAGTTCTTC
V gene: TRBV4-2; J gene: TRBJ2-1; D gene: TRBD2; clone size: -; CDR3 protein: CASSQRTSGGRNEQFF; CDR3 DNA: TGTGCCAGCAGCCAACGGACTAGCGGGGGGAGGAATGAGCAGTTCTTC
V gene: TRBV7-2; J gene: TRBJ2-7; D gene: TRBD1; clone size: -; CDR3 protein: CASSPGSQGASYEQYF; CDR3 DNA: TGTGCCAGCAGCCCCGGAAGCCAGGGGGCCAGCTACGAGCAGTACTTC
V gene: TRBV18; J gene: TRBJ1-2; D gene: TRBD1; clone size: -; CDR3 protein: CAISPDRYYGYTF; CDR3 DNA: TGTGCCATCTCCCCGGACAGGTACTATGGCTACACCTTC
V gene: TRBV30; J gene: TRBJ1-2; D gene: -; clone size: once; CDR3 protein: CAWSGGFGYTF; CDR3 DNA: TGTGCCTGGAGTGGGGGATTTGGCTACACCTTC
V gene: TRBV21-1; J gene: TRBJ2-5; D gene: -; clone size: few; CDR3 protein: CASSKAGPGGRDQYF; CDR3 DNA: TGTGCCAGCAGCAAAGCGGGTCCTGGGGGGAGAGACCAGTACTTC
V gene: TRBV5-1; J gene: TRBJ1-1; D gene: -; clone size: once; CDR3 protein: CASSLEGKVAFF; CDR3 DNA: TGCGCCAGCAGCTTGGAGGGGAAGGTAGCTTTCTTT
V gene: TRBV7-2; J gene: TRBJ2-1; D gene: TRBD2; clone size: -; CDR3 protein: CASRGTSSYNEQFF; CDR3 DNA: TGTGCCAGCCGTGGGACTAGCTCCTACAATGAGCAGTTCTTC